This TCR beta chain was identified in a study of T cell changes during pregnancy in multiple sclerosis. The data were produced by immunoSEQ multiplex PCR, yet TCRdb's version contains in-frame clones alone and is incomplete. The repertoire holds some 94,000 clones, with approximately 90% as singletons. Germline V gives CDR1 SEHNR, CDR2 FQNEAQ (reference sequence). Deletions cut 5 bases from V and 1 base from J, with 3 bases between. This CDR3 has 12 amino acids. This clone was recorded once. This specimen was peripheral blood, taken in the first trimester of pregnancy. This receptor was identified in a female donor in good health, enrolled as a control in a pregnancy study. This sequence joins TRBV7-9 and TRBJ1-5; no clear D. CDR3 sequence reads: CASSTSNQPQHF. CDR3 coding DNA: TGTGCCAGCAGCACAAGCAATCAGCCCCAGCATTTT.